This is a list of T cell receptor beta chains from one sample in a study of blood T cells in healthy people across ages. TCRdb reanalysed the 5' RACE reads using MiXCR and keeps one entry per CDR3 protein. The sample has around 1,700,000 distinct CDR3 sequences; over 25% are singletons. The specimen was blood. The receptors derive from a woman aged 30 to 39 in good health. CDR3s include the opening cysteine and the closing phenylalanine or tryptophan. D genes are given only for firm matches. Size is stated for part of the rows, as once, few or many counts, or as a class when the clone is expanded.

V gene	clone size	J gene	D gene	CDR3 DNA	CDR3 protein
TRBV5-1	NA	TRBJ1-1	TRBD1	TGCGCCAGCAGCCTAAGACAGGGTTACGGAAAAGCTTTCTTT	CASSLRQGYGKAFF
TRBV20-1	many	TRBJ2-3	NA	TGCAGTGCCCGGACGACAGATACGCAGTATTTT	CSARTTDTQYF
TRBV15	NA	TRBJ2-1	TRBD1	TGTGCCACCAGCAGAGGTGGGACAGCTCAGAACAATGAGCAGTTCTTC	CATSRGGTAQNNEQFF
TRBV11-2	few	TRBJ1-1	NA	TGTGCCAGTGACGCAGACAGGCCAGTGAACACTGAAGCTTTCTTT	CASDADRPVNTEAFF
TRBV20-1	many	TRBJ2-6	TRBD1	TGCAGTGCTAGTAATGCAGGGGGCGCTACTTCTGGGGCCAACGTCCTGACTTTC	CSASNAGGATSGANVLTF
TRBV7-6	few	TRBJ2-5	NA	TGTGCCAGCAACCCCCCCCGGGGCTTAGAGACCCAGTACTTC	CASNPPRGLETQYF
TRBV2	few	TRBJ2-3	NA	TGTGCCAGCAGCCCAGGATTTTACCCCACAGATACGCAGTATTTT	CASSPGFYPTDTQYF
TRBV5-6	few	TRBJ2-3	TRBD2	TGTGCCAGCAGCTTGAGGTCTAGCGGCAGCACAGATACGCAGTATTTT	CASSLRSSGSTDTQYF
TRBV12-5	NA	TRBJ2-1	TRBD2	TGTGCTAGTGGCCTCCCAGCGGGGTCCTACAATGAGCAGTTCTTC	CASGLPAGSYNEQFF
TRBV6-6	NA	TRBJ1-4	NA	TGTGCCAGCAGACCGACCCGGGAAGAAGATGAAAAACTGTTTTTT	CASRPTREEDEKLFF
TRBV4-1	few	TRBJ2-3	TRBD2	TGCGCCAGCAGCCACCGTAGCGGGGGGGCTAGTACAGATACGCAGTATTTT	CASSHRSGGASTDTQYF
TRBV12-3/TRBV12-4	few	TRBJ2-2	TRBD2	TGTGCCAGTACTAGCGGGCTCAACACCGGGGAGCTGTTTTTT	CASTSGLNTGELFF
TRBV20-1	NA	TRBJ1-1	NA	TGCAGTGTTCAGACGGGGGTTTGGAGCACTGAAGCTTTCTTT	CSVQTGVWSTEAFF
TRBV24-1	NA	TRBJ2-1	NA	TGTGCCACCAGTAAAGACGACCGCAATGAGCAGTTCTTC	CATSKDDRNEQFF
TRBV5-5	NA	TRBJ2-1	NA	TGTGCCAGCAGCTTCCGGACACCTGAGACCAACAATGAGCAGTTCTTC	CASSFRTPETNNEQFF
TRBV20-1	NA	TRBJ2-3	NA	TGCAGTGCTAGACCGAAGAAGGACACAGATACGCAGTATTTT	CSARPKKDTDTQYF
TRBV7-2	NA	TRBJ1-1	TRBD1	TGTGCCAGCAGCCCCTATGGACAGGGAAGGAACACTGAAGCTTTCTTT	CASSPYGQGRNTEAFF